The TCR beta chain under discussion was sequenced for a study of T cell responses to AZD1222 COVID-19 vaccine. About the study: Pooling of second doses given at about 4 or about 12 weeks was done. Study conclusions and caveats: Females outnumbered males among donors, who were mostly white British; clonal diversity was possibly underestimated.

The method was immunoSEQ multiplex PCR; TCRdb's version includes in-frame clones alone and lacks a portion of them. The sample records approximately 84,000 clones, around 87% being singletons. As regards this clone: Its antigen is undetermined.

Per germline, CDR1 MGHRA and CDR2 YSYEKL. Trimming pared 1 base from V and 4 bases from J, leaving 11 bases between. The CDR3 runs 14 residues. The sequences come from peripheral blood, collected on day 0 of AZD1222 vaccination. The genes are TRBV4-1 and TRBJ2-7; D is unclear. The source is an adult in good health. This CDR3 is CASSQGVRGYEQYF. The CDR3, as DNA: TGCGCCAGCAGCCAAGGCGTACGAGGATACGAGCAGTACTTC.